This entry features one TCR beta chain sequence. Its antigen is not known. The data were obtained in a study of cytomegalovirus exposure and HLA in healthy donors. The study, taken as a whole, reports: Later findings reportedly placed an Asian-associated ancestry cluster below the approximately 670-donor mean for N-insertions. Earlier analysis found most TCR beta V segments productive about 87% or about 30% of the time. Highly shared variants forming one cluster were likely a sequencing artifact.

PCR was performed using 60 Vbeta and 13 Jbeta primers. Libraries were prepared by immunoSEQ multiplex PCR; TCRdb keeps only in-frame clonotypes and omits some of them. The sample includes 65,000 or so clones, around 73% of them seen just once. The ends were cut back, 1 base at V and 4 bases at J, with 17 bases in the middle. Germline V CDR1 and CDR2: SGHRS, YFSETQ. The CDR3 consists of 16 residues. Sequencing was done on a sample of PBMCs. The chain uses TRBV5-1 and TRBJ1-2; D gene ambiguous. This TCR derives from a girl aged 5-17 years in good health and CMV-seropositive. The CDR3 reads CASSLWFTRKRYGYTF. In DNA, the CDR3 is TGCGCCAGCAGCTTGTGGTTCACGAGAAAACGCTATGGCTACACCTTC.